This entry is about one T cell receptor (beta chain). Its target is unknown. This specimen comes from a study of cytomegalovirus exposure and HLA in healthy donors. General study results and limits: Presence/absence analyses treated sequencing depth as roughly uniform across donors. In vitro work confirmed that a few CMV-associated chains recognize CMV antigens.

The study ran its PCR with 60 Vbeta and 13 Jbeta primers. Original analysis: Among the unique TCR beta chains that a later analysis counted, about 81 million in all, about 10 million were shared. The method was immunoSEQ multiplex PCR; TCRdb's version includes in-frame clones alone and lacks a portion of them. V, J and clone size were drawn from that table, and D and trimming were deduced from the DNA. The repertoire includes some 220,000 clones, around 80% of them detected once, and around 0.44% sits in the top ten. The sequenced sample was PBMCs. The TCR originated in a boy aged 10-17 years in good health and CMV-seronegative.

The CDR3 region is CASRDRGFGTDTQYF. DNA of the CDR3: TGTGCCAGCAGAGATCGAGGGTTTGGCACAGATACGCAGTATTTT. This rearrangement joins TRBV27 to TRBJ2-3; tentatively, D is TRBD2 (5 bases). CDR3 length: 15 residues. With 6 bases removed from V and 1 base from J, the gap between germline ends came to 14 bases. Germline-derived CDR1 and CDR2 are MNHEY and SMNVEV (reference sequence).